The next 22 T cell receptor beta chains were all read from a single sample in a study of T cells in Graves' hyperthyroidism and ophthalmopathy. Amplified TCR beta CDR3 regions came from RNA transcripts. In the first-round RT-PCR of the TCR CDR3, the HTBI primer set was used. Via MiXCR, TCRdb re-called the multiplex PCR reads, giving one row per CDR3 protein. The sample contains about 95,000 distinct CDR3 sequences, roughly 39% of which appear only once. Specimen: peripheral blood or thyroid tissue (not recorded which). These receptors were obtained from a woman in her twenties or thirties with Graves' hyperthyroidism.

Comments on this clonotype: With a much larger clone just one base away, this may be a read error. The chain links TRBV7-3 to TRBJ2-3, with D maybe TRBD1 (6 bases). CDR3 length: 16 amino acids. In germline, CDR1 is SGHTA, CDR2 FQGTGA. CDR3 sequence reads: CTSSFITGTKGDTQYF. The CDR3 bases are TGTACCAGCAGCTTCATCACAGGGACCAAGGGGGATACGCAGTATTTT.

This clonotype was observed at least ten times. This rearrangement joins TRBV20-1 to TRBJ1-5; a weak D match, TRBD1 (5 bases). The CDR3 spans 15 residues. V lost 4 bases and J lost 9, with 22 bases in between. Germline-derived CDR1 and CDR2 are DFQATT and SNEGSKA (reference sequence). CDR3 nucleotide sequence: TGCAGTGCTATCAACACCGGGACCTCCAGCGGGCCCCAGCATTTT. Its translation is CSAINTGTSSGPQHF.

This clonotype was observed a single time. Germline and junction disagree at one end, which may indicate a read error. The chain uses TRBV20-1 and TRBJ1-6; D not resolved. Germline V CDR1 and CDR2: DFQATT, SNEGSKA (reference sequence). The CDR3 has 17 residues. The CDR3 here is CSARADWQFPYNSPLRF. CDR3 nucleotide sequence: TGCAGCGCTAGAGCAGATTGGCAGTTCCCTTATAATTCACCCCTCCGCTTT.

CDR3 DNA sequence: TGTGCCATCAGCACGGGACAGGGCGGGGAGACCCAGTACTTC. This encodes CAISTGQGGETQYF. The chain combines TRBV10-3 with TRBJ2-5; 9 bases are shared with TRBD1. V was clipped by 6 bases and J by 5 bases; unmatched bases: 7. The germline gives CDR1 ENHRY, CDR2 SYGVKD. The CDR3 loop spans 14 amino acids.

This sequence joins TRBV10-3 and TRBJ2-3; 9 positions agree with TRBD1. The V segment lost 6 bases and the J segment 4 bases; nucleotides outside the gene matches: 11. The CDR3 contains 16 residues. Per germline, CDR1 ENHRY and CDR2 SYGVKD. The CDR3 DNA reads TGTGCCATCAGCCCATCGACAGGGGGAGGTGCAGATACGCAGTATTTT. Translation gives CAISPSTGGGADTQYF.

A remark on this clonotype: One end of the junction does not line up with germline, which may come from a read error. The rearrangement joins TRBV24-1 to TRBJ2-3, with D unclear. Germline values: CDR1 KGHDR, CDR2 SFDVKD. The CDR3 length is 16 residues. The CDR3 spells CAASDLRGGSTDTQYF. Here the CDR3 DNA reads TGTGCCGCCAGTGATTTGCGCGGTGGTTCCACAGATACGCAGTATTTT.

This clonotype was seen a single time. This may stem from a read error, because a much larger clone lies one nucleotide away. This chain links TRBV19 with TRBJ2-3; D may correspond to TRBD1 or TRBD2 (5 bases each). Germline CDR1 reads LNHDA; CDR2 reads SQIVND (reference sequence). Trimming took off 4 bases at V and 1 base at J, with 15 bases between the two ends. There are 16 residues in the CDR3. CDR3 sequence (DNA): TGTGCCAGTAGTACCAGGGCGGGCAGAGGCACAGATACGCAGTATTTT. Protein sequence: CASSTRAGRGTDTQYF.

The gene calls are TRBV20-1 and TRBJ2-5, with TRBD1 identical over 7 bases. CDR3 length equals 14 residues. Germline values: CDR1 DFQATT, CDR2 SNEGSKA (reference sequence). With 5 bases clipped from V and 7 bases from J, the junction kept 13 bases outside the gene matches. The DNA for the CDR3 is TGCAGTGCTGGGGACAGTTTGGCGGACGGGACCCAGTACTTC. Protein product: CSAGDSLADGTQYF.

This rearrangement joins TRBV11-2 to TRBJ2-7, with TRBD2 matching over 7 bases. The length of the CDR3 is 13 residues. Germline V gene sequence: CDR1 SGHAT, CDR2 FQNNGV. Trimming took 5 bases from V and 7 from J; bases not matched to a gene: 8. The DNA for the CDR3 is TGTGCCAGCAGCCCTCGGGGAGGGCAAGAGCAGTACTTC. Translation: CASSPRGGQEQYF.

The DNA for the CDR3 is TGTGCCAGCTTTCTTGTGGGGACAGTCTATGGCTACACCTTC. As protein: CASFLVGTVYGYTF. The chain recombines TRBV28 with TRBJ1-2, with 7 bases aligning to TRBD1. Germline V lookup: CDR1 MDHEN, CDR2 SYDVKM. CDR3 length: 14 residues. Germline trimming cut 8 bases from V and 4 bases from J; bases unmatched to any gene: 10.

The chain couples TRBV7-2 to TRBJ1-5; TRBD1 might be the D (6 bases). CDR3 length: 17 residues. The germline V and J ends were trimmed by 5 bases and 11 bases, with 28 bases remaining between them. Germline V gene lookup returns CDR1 SGHTA and CDR2 FQGNSA. CDR3 nucleotide sequence: TGTGCCAGCAGCCCGGGCTTCACCTTAGCGGGACAAGAGACCCAGCATTTT. Its protein product is CASSPGFTLAGQETQHF. Together with reference TRBV7-2 and TRBJ1-5, the CDR3 gives the full variable domain: GAGVSQSPSNKVTEKGKDVELRCDPISGHTALYWYRQSLGQGLEFLIYFQGNSAPDKSGLPSDRFSAERTGGSVSTLTIQRTQQEDSAVYLCASSPGFTLAGQETQHFGDGTRLSIL.

There are a few counts of this clonotype. The J gene is TRBJ2-7, the V gene TRBV5-4; 7 nucleotides match TRBD1. This CDR3 is 18 amino acids long. Germline V gene data show CDR1 as SGHNT and CDR2 as YYREEE (reference sequence). V trimming: 4 bases; J trimming: 6 bases; junction bases outside the gene matches: 22. The chain's CDR3 is CASSIDNLQGVEISEQYF. The CDR3 nucleotides read TGTGCCAGCAGCATAGACAACCTCCAGGGGGTGGAGATCTCCGAGCAGTACTTC. The complete variable domain, with remaining parts taken from reference TRBV5-4 and TRBJ2-7, reads ETGVTQSPTHLIKTRGQQVTLRCSSQSGHNTVSWYQQALGQGPQFIFQYYREEENGRGNFPPRFSGLQFPNYSSELNVNALELDDSALYLCASSIDNLQGVEISEQYFGPGTRLTVT.

This clonotype appeared many times. This chain links TRBV20-1 with TRBJ2-7, with 8 bases identical to TRBD1. The ends lost 4 bases at V and 3 bases at J; junction bases unmatched: 11. The CDR3 is made up of 15 amino acids. The germline V gene encodes CDR1 DFQATT and CDR2 SNEGSKA (reference sequence). CDR3 sequence: CSATPLDRGSYEQYF. The CDR3 nucleotides are TGCAGTGCTACTCCGTTAGACAGGGGTAGCTACGAGCAGTACTTC.

This clonotype has ten or more counts. The chain joins TRBV5-1 to TRBJ1-4, with D perhaps TRBD1 (5 bases). Germline V gene data show CDR1 as SGHRS and CDR2 as YFSETQ. Trimming shortened V by 3 bases and J by 8 bases, and 17 bases separated the two germline ends. This CDR3 is 15 amino acids long. Here the CDR3 DNA reads TGCGCCAGCAGCTGGGGCCGTGCCCGGGGAGAAAAACTGTTTTTT. This sequence encodes CASSWGRARGEKLFF.

This clonotype was recorded at least ten times. This chain uses TRBV20-1 with TRBJ2-3; maybe TRBD1 (5 bases). Trimming stripped 3 bases from V and 4 bases from J, with 14 bases between. Germline V gene sequence: CDR1 DFQATT, CDR2 SNEGSKA (reference sequence). This CDR3 contains 14 residues. The CDR3 coding sequence is TGCAGTGCTAGCCAGGGCCTCTCCTCAGATACGCAGTATTTT. Protein sequence: CSASQGLSSDTQYF.

The chain links TRBV11-2 to TRBJ1-1; weak D call: TRBD1 (6 bases). Germline V gives CDR1 SGHAT, CDR2 FQNNGV. This CDR3 region has 14 residues. Trimming removed 3 bases from V and 0 bases from J, with 8 bases in between. CDR3 in amino acids: CASSFGTLNTEAFF. CDR3 bases: TGTGCCAGCAGCTTTGGGACATTGAACACTGAAGCTTTCTTT.

The J gene is TRBJ2-3, the V gene TRBV2; the D gene is possibly TRBD2 (6 bases). This CDR3 region has 15 residues. With 1 base removed from V and 4 bases from J, the gap between germline ends came to 12 bases. Looked up from germline, CDR1 is SNHLY and CDR2 is FYNNEI. The CDR3 DNA reads as TGTGCCAGCAGTGAAGGGGGACTGTGGCCAGATACGCAGTATTTT. Protein: CASSEGGLWPDTQYF. Based on the CDR3 plus reference TRBV2 and TRBJ2-3, the full variable domain is EPEVTQTPSHQVTQMGQEVILRCVPISNHLYFYWYRQILGQKVEFLVSFYNNEISEKSEIFDDQFSVERPDGSNFTLKIRSTKLEDSAMYFCASSEGGLWPDTQYFGPGTRLTVL.

This clonotype was observed many times. The chain employs TRBV12-3 or TRBV12-4 and TRBJ1-3; D ambiguous. V was cut by 6 bases and J by 0 bases, with 12 bases left in between. The CDR3 has 15 residues. The CDR3 region is CASSKISGSGNTIYF. For the CDR3, the DNA is TGTGCCAGCAGCAAGATCAGTGGCTCTGGAAACACCATATATTTT.

This chain joins TRBV15 and TRBJ1-4; D gene uncertain. Germline V gene data show CDR1 as LNHNV and CDR2 as YYDKDF (reference sequence). This CDR3 has 15 residues. V was cut by 5 bases and J by 5 bases, with 15 bases left in between. CDR3 protein: CATSGGVGLNEKLFF. The CDR3, as DNA: TGTGCCACCAGCGGCGGTGTAGGCCTGAATGAAAAACTGTTTTTT.

In this sample, this clonotype turned up many times. The rearrangement joins TRBV30 to TRBJ1-2, with unresolved D. This CDR3 region has 13 residues. V lost 8 bases, J lost 1 base, and 14 bases lay in between. Germline V gives CDR1 GTSNPN, CDR2 SVGIG (reference sequence). CDR3 nucleotides: TGTGCCGGTTACAGATACCTTAACTATGGCTACACCTTC. Translation: CAGYRYLNYGYTF. The variable domain in full, completed from reference TRBV30 and TRBJ1-2, reads SQTIHQWPATLVQPVGSPLSLECTVEGTSNPNLYWYRQAAGRGLQLLFYSVGIGQISSEVPQNLSASRPQDRQFILSSKKLLLSDSGFYLCAGYRYLNYGYTFGSGTRLTVV.

This clonotype was recorded at least ten times. The chain employs TRBV2 and TRBJ1-6, with D possibly matching TRBD1 (5 bases). CDR3 length: 14 amino acids. V was shortened by 6 bases and J by 10 bases, with 16 bases between the two germline ends. Germline CDR1 and CDR2: SNHLY and FYNNEI. Written as DNA, the CDR3 is TGTGCCAGCAGCCGTGGGGGGGGGGGATCACCCCTCCACTTT. This gives the protein CASSRGGGGSPLHF.

This clonotype has ten or more counts. The chain has TRBV5-1 and TRBJ1-2; D gene uncertain. Trimming stripped 2 bases from V and 3 bases from J, with 11 bases between. This CDR3 comprises 14 residues. In germline, CDR1 is SGHRS, CDR2 YFSETQ. CDR3 in DNA: TGCGCCAGCAGCTTTGTTTTCGGGGACTATGGCTACACCTTC. Its protein product is CASSFVFGDYGYTF.